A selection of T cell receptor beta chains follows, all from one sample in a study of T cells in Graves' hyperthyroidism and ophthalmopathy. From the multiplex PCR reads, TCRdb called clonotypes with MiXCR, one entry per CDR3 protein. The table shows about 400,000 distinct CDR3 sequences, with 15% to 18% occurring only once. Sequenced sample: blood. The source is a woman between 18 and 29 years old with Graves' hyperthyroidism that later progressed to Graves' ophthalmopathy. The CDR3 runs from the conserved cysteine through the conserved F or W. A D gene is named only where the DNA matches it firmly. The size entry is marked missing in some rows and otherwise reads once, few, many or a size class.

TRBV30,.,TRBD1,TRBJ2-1,CASYWDRGYEQFF,TGTGCCTCCTACTGGGACAGGGGCTATGAGCAGTTCTTC
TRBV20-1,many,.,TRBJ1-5,CSARDGEGYQPQHF,TGCAGTGCTAGAGATGGTGAAGGATATCAGCCCCAGCATTTT
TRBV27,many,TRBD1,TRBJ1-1,CASSARQGIGNTEAFF,TGTGCCAGCAGCGCTCGACAGGGAATTGGGAACACTGAAGCTTTCTTT
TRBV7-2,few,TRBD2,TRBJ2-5,CASWEWGGGPFETQYF,TGTGCCAGCTGGGAATGGGGGGGAGGGCCGTTTGAGACCCAGTACTTC
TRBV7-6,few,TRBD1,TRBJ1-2,CASSSLQGFNYGYTF,TGTGCCAGCAGCTCCCTACAGGGGTTTAACTATGGCTACACCTTC
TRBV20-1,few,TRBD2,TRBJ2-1,CSANGQGGNEQFF,TGCAGTGCCAACGGGCAGGGAGGGAATGAGCAGTTCTTC
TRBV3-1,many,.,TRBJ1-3,CASSQGRAGNTIYF,TGTGCCAGCAGCCAAGGCAGGGCTGGAAACACCATATATTTT
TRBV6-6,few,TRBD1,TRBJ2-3,CASSYSYRGRSADTQYF,TGTGCCAGCAGTTACTCCTACAGGGGGCGCAGTGCAGATACGCAGTATTTT
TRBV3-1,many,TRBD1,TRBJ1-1,CATSTGGVTEAFF,TGTGCCACATCAACAGGGGGAGTCACTGAAGCTTTCTTT
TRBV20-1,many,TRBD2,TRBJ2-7,CSARLAGLYEQYF,TGCAGTGCTCGACTAGCGGGCCTATACGAGCAGTACTTC
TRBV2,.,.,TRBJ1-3,CASSEVGTGNTIYF,TGTGCCAGCAGTGAAGTAGGCACTGGAAACACCATATATTTT
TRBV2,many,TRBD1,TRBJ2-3,CATGDRVFTDTQYF,TGTGCCACGGGGGACAGGGTTTTCACAGATACGCAGTATTTT
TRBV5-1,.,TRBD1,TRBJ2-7,CASGTGRYEQYF,TGCGCCAGCGGGACAGGGCGTTACGAGCAGTACTTC
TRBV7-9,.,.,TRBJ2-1,CASSLSEDNEQFF,TGTGCCAGCAGCTTATCCGAAGACAATGAGCAGTTCTTC
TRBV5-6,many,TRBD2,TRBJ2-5,CASSLYGRAIQTQYF,TGTGCCAGCAGCTTGTACGGGAGGGCCATCCAGACCCAGTACTTC
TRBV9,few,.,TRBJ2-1,CASSVGNNEQFF,TGTGCCAGCAGCGTAGGCAACAATGAGCAGTTCTTC
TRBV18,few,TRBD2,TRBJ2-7,CASSLATSYSYEQYF,TGTGCCAGCTCACTCGCGACTAGCTACTCCTACGAGCAGTACTTC
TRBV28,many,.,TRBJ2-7,CASSLGQGREQYF,TGTGCCAGCAGTTTAGGGCAGGGAAGGGAGCAGTACTTC
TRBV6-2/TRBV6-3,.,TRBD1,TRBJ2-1,CASTGGASIDEQFF,TGTGCCAGTACAGGGGGCGCTTCCATCGATGAGCAGTTCTTC
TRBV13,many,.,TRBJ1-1,CASSNGGGYTEAFF,TGTGCCAGCAGCAACGGCGGGGGCTACACTGAAGCTTTCTTT
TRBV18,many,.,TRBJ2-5,CASSTNQETQYF,TGTGCCAGCTCAACGAACCAAGAGACCCAGTACTTC
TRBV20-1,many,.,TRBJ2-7,CSASAVTWRYEQYF,TGCAGTGCTAGTGCCGTGACTTGGAGATACGAGCAGTACTTC
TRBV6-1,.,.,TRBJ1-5,CASRPGRNQPQHF,TGTGCCAGCAGACCCGGCAGGAATCAGCCCCAGCATTTT
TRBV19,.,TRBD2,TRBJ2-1,CRTSGRAYNEQFF,TGTAGGACTAGCGGGAGAGCTTACAATGAGCAGTTCTTC
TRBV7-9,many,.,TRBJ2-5,CASSETDGGPGETQYF,TGTGCCAGCAGCGAAACAGACGGAGGGCCCGGGGAGACCCAGTACTTC
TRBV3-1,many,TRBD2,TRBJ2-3,CASSKLAGGTDTQYF,TGTGCCAGCAGCAAGCTAGCGGGAGGAACAGATACGCAGTATTTT
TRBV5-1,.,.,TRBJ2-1,CASRWRADDYNEQFF,TGCGCCAGCCGCTGGAGAGCGGACGACTACAATGAGCAGTTCTTC
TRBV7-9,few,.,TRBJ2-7,CASSLVVSGRASYEQYF,TGTGCCAGCAGCTTAGTAGTGAGCGGGCGGGCCTCCTACGAGCAGTACTTC
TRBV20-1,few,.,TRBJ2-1,CSAREIRSSYNEQFF,TGCAGTGCTAGAGAAATTAGGAGCTCCTACAATGAGCAGTTCTTC
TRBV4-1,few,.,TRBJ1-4,CASSQPGAGANEKLFF,TGCGCCAGCAGCCAACCCGGAGCGGGGGCTAATGAAAAACTGTTTTTT
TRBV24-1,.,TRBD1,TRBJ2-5,CATSDFSDRGVRQETQYF,TGTGCCACCAGTGATTTCTCAGACAGGGGAGTGAGGCAAGAGACCCAGTACTTC
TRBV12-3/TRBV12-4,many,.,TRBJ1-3,CASNFRDSGNTIYF,TGTGCCAGCAACTTCCGGGACTCTGGAAACACCATATATTTT
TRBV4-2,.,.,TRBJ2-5,CASSPTDQETQYF,TGTGCCAGCAGCCCGACGGACCAAGAGACCCAGTACTTC
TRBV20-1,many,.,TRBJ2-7,CSVCSPEKRVIPEEQYF,TGCAGTGTGTGTTCCCCAGAGAAGCGGGTGATCCCCGAGGAGCAGTACTTC
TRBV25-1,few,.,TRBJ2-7,CASSAHRVPDEQYF,TGTGCCAGCAGTGCCCACAGGGTACCCGACGAGCAGTACTTC
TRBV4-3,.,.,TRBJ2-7,CASSQPYEQYF,TGCGCCAGCAGCCAACCATACGAGCAGTACTTC
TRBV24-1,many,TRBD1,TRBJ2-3,CATSDPTPGQGIRDTQYF,TGTGCCACCAGTGATCCGACGCCGGGACAGGGTATTCGAGATACGCAGTATTTT
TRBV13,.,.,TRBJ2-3,CASSSRGLREVDTQYF,TGTGCCAGCAGCTCCCGGGGACTTAGGGAGGTTGATACGCAGTATTTT
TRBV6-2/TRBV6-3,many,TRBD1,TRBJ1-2,CASSGTGRGGYTF,TGTGCCAGCAGCGGGACAGGCAGAGGCGGCTACACCTTC
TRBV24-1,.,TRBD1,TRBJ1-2,CATSEQGEYGYTF,TGTGCCACCAGTGAACAGGGGGAATATGGCTACACCTTC
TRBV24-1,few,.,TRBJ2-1,CATTDSYNEQFF,TGTGCCACCACCGACTCCTACAATGAGCAGTTCTTC
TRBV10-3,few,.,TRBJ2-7,CAISESARSRVEQYF,TGTGCCATCAGTGAGTCGGCTAGATCTAGAGTCGAGCAGTACTTC
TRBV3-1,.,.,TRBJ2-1,CASSQATGVRYNEQFF,TGTGCCAGCAGCCAAGCTACAGGTGTACGGTACAATGAGCAGTTCTTC
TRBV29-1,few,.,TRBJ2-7,CSVDGVDPNPYEQYF,TGCAGCGTTGATGGGGTAGACCCGAACCCCTACGAGCAGTACTTC
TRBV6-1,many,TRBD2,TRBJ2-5,CASSSAGGIWETQYF,TGTGCCAGCAGTTCGGCGGGGGGGATATGGGAGACCCAGTACTTC
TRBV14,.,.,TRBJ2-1,CASSQGFADEQFF,TGTGCCAGCAGCCAAGGTTTCGCGGATGAGCAGTTCTTC
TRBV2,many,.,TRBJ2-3,CASTHQGQSTDTQYF,TGTGCCAGCACCCACCAGGGGCAGTCCACAGATACGCAGTATTTT